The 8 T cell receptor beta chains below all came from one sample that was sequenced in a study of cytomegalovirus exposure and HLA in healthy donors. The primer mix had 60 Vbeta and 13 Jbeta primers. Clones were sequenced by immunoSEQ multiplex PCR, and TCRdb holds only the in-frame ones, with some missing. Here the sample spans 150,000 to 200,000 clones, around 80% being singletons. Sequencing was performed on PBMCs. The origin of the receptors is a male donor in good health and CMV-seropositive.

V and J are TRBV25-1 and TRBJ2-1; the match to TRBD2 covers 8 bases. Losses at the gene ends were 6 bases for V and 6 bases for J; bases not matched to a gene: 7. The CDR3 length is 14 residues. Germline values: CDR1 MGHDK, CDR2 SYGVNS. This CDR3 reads CASSHSGTSNEQFF. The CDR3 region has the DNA TGTGCCAGCAGCCACTCCGGGACTAGCAATGAGCAGTTCTTC. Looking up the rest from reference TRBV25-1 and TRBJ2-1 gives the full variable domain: EADIYQTPRYLVIGTGKKITLECSQTMGHDKMYWYQQDPGMELHLIHYSYGVNSTEKGDLSSESTVSRIRTEHFPLTLESARPSHTSQYLCASSHSGTSNEQFFGPGTRLTVL.

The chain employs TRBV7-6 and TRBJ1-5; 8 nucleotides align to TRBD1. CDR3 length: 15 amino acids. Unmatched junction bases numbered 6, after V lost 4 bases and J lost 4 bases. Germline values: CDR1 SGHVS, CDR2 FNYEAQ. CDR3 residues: CASSSGTGSNQPQHF. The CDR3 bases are TGTGCCAGCAGCTCAGGGACAGGTTCGAATCAGCCCCAGCATTTT.

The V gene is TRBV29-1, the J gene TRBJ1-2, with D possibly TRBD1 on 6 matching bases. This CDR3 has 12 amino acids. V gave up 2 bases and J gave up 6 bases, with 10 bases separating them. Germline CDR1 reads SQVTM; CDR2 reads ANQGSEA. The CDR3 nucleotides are TGCAGCGTTGAAAAGAACAGGGATGGCTACACCTTC. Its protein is CSVEKNRDGYTF.

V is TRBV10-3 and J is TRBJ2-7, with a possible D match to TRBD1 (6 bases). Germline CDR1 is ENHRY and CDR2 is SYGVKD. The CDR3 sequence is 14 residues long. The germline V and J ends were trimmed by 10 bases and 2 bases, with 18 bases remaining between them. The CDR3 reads CATQEDRPPYEQYF. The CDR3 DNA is TGTGCCACCCAGGAAGACAGGCCCCCCTACGAGCAGTACTTC.

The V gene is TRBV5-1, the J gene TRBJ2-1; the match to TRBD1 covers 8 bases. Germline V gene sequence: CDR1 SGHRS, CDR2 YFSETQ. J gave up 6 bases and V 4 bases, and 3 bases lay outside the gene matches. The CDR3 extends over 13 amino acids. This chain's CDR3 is CASSQGTGNEQFF. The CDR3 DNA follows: TGCGCCAGCAGCCAGGGGACAGGCAATGAGCAGTTCTTC.

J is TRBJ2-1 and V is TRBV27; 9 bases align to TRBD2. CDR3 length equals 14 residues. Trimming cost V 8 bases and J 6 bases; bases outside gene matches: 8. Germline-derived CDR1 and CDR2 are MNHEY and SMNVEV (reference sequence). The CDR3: CASVAGGRFNEQFF. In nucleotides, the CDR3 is TGTGCCAGCGTTGCGGGGGGGAGATTCAATGAGCAGTTCTTC.

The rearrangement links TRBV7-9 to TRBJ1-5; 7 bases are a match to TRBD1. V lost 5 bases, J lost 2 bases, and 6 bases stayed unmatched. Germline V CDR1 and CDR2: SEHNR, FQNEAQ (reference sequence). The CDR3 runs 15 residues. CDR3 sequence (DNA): TGTGCCAGCAGCGCAGACAGGGCGGGCAATCAGCCCCAGCATTTT. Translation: CASSADRAGNQPQHF.

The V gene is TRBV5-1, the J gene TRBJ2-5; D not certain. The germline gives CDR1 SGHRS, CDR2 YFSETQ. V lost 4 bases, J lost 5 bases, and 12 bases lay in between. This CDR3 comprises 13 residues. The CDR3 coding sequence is TGCGCCAGCAGCCTGAGTGATCGGGAGACCCAGTACTTC. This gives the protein CASSLSDRETQYF.